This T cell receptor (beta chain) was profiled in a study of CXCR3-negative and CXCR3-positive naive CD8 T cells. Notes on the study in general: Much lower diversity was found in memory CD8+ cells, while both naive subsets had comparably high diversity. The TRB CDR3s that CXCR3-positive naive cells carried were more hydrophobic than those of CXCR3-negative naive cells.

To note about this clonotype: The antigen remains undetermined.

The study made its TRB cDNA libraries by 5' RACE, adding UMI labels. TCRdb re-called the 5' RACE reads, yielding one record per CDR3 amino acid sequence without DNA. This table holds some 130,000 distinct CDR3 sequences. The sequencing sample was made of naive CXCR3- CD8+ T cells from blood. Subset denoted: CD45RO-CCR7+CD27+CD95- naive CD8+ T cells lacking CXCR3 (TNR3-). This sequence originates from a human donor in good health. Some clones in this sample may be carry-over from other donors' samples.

Here the CDR3 reads CASSLIPHEQFF. This chain links TRBV5-6 with TRBJ2-1; TCRdb returns TRBD1, unconfirmable since there is no DNA. The CDR3 is 12 amino acids. Germline assignment: CDR1 SGHDT and CDR2 YYEEEE.